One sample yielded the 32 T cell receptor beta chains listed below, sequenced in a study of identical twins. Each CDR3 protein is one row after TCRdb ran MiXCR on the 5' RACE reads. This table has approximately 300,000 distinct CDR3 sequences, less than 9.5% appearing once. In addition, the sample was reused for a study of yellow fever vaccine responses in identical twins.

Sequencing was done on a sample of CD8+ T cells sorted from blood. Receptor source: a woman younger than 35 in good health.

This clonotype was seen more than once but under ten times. The CDR3 reads CASSPTRDPYEQYF. DNA for the CDR3: TGTGCCAGCAGCCCCACCAGGGATCCCTACGAGCAGTACTTC. J is TRBJ2-7 and V is TRBV13; weak D call: TRBD1 (5 bases). The CDR3 has 14 residues. With 5 bases removed from V and 2 bases from J, the gap between germline ends came to 13 bases. Germline V gene lookup returns CDR1 PRHDT and CDR2 FYEKMQ (reference sequence).

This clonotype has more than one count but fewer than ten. Here the CDR3 DNA reads TGTGCCAGCAGTTATACGGGGACTACTGTCGAGCAGTACTTC. Translation gives CASSYTGTTVEQYF. The chain couples TRBV28 to TRBJ2-7; 7 bases fit TRBD2. Looked up from germline, CDR1 is MDHEN and CDR2 is SYDVKM. The V gene end was trimmed by 4 bases and the J gene end by 6 bases; junction bases not matched to a gene: 9. The CDR3 is made up of 14 amino acids.

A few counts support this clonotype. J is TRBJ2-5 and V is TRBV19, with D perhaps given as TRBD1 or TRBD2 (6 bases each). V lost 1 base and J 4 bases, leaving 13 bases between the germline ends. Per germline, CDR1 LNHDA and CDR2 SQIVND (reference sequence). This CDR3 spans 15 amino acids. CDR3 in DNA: TGTGCCAGTAGTATAGGGGTTGAGGGGGGAGAGACCCAGTACTTC. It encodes CASSIGVEGGETQYF.

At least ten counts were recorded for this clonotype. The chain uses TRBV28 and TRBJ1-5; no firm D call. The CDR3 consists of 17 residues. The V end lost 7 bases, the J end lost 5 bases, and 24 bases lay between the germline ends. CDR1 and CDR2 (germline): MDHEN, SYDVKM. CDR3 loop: CASTPLIDSQADQPQHF. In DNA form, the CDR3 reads TGTGCCAGCACTCCCCTCATTGACTCCCAAGCGGATCAGCCCCAGCATTTT. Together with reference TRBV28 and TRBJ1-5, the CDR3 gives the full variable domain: DVKVTQSSRYLVKRTGEKVFLECVQDMDHENMFWYRQDPGLGLRLIYFSYDVKMKEKGDIPEGYSVSREKKERFSLILESASTNQTSMYLCASTPLIDSQADQPQHFGDGTRLSIL.

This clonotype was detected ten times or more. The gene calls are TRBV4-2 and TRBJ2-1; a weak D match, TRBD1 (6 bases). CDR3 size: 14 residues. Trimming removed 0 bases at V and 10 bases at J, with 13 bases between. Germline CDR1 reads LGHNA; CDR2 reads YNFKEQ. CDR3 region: CASSQDLPGTEQFF. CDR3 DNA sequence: TGTGCCAGCAGCCAAGATCTACCCGGGACAGAGCAGTTCTTC.

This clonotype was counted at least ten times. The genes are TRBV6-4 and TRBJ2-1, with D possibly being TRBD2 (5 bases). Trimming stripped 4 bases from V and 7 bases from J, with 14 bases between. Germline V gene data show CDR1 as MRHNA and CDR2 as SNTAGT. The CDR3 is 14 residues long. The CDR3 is CASSVWESSNEQFF. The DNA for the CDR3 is TGTGCCAGCAGTGTCTGGGAGAGTAGTAATGAGCAGTTCTTC.

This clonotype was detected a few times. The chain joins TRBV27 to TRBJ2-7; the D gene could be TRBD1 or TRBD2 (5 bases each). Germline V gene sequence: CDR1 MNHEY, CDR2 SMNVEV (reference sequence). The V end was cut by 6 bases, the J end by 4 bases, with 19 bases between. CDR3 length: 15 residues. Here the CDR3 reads CASRKRGSLGYEQYF. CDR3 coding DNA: TGTGCCAGCAGGAAGAGGGGATCCCTAGGGTACGAGCAGTACTTC.

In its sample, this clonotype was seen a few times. Here the CDR3 DNA reads TGTGCCAGCACGTCATCCCTTGGACAGGGGGCGCGAAATGAGCAGTTCTTC. This gives the protein CASTSSLGQGARNEQFF. The V gene is TRBV28, the J gene TRBJ2-1, with 11 nucleotides matching TRBD1. The CDR3 totals 17 residues. The junction had 15 bases not matched to a gene; V was cut back by 7 bases and J by 7 bases. Germline values: CDR1 MDHEN, CDR2 SYDVKM.

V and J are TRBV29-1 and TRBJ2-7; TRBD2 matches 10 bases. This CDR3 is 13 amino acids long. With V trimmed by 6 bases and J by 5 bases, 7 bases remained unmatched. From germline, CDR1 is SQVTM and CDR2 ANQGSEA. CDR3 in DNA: TGCAGCGTCGGAGGACTAGCGGCCGACGAGCAGTACTTC. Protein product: CSVGGLAADEQYF.

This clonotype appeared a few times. The CDR3 DNA reads as TGTGCCATCAGTGAGGGGGGACTAGCGGGGAACACCGGGGAGCTGTTTTTT. The encoded protein is CAISEGGLAGNTGELFF. V is TRBV10-3 and J is TRBJ2-2, with 12 bases lining up with TRBD2. After removal of 2 bases from V and 1 base from J, the junction contained 2 bases not matched to a gene. Germline V gives CDR1 ENHRY, CDR2 SYGVKD. CDR3 length: 17 residues.

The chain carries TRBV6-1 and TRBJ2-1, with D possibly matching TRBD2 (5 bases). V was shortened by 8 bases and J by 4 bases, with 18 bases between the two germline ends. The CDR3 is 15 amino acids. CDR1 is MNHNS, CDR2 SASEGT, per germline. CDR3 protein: CASGPREGRYNEQFF. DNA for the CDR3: TGTGCCAGCGGCCCCCGCGAGGGAAGATACAATGAGCAGTTCTTC.

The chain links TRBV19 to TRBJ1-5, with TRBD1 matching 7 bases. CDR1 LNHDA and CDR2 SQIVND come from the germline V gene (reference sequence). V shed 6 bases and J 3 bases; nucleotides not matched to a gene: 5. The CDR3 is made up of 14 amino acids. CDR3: CASRQGTHNQPQHF. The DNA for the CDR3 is TGTGCCAGTAGACAGGGGACACACAATCAGCCCCAGCATTTT.

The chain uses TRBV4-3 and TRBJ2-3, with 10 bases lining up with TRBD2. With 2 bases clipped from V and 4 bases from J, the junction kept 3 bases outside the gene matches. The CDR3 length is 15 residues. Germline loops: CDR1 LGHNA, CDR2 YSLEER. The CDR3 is CASSQLAGAPDTQYF. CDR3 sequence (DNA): TGCGCCAGCAGCCAACTAGCGGGAGCCCCAGATACGCAGTATTTT.

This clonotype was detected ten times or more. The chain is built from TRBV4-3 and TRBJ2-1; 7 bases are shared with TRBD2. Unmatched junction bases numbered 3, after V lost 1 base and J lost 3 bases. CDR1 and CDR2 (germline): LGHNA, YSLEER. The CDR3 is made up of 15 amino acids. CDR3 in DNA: TGCGCCAGCAGCCAAGGGCTAGCGGACTACAATGAGCAGTTCTTC. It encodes CASSQGLADYNEQFF.

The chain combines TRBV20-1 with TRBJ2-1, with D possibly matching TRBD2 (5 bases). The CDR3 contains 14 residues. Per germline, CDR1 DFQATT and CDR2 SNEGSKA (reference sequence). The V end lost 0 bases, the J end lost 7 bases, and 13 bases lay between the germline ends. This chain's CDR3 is CSARDGNRGNEQFF. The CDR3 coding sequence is TGCAGTGCTAGAGATGGGAACCGAGGGAATGAGCAGTTCTTC.

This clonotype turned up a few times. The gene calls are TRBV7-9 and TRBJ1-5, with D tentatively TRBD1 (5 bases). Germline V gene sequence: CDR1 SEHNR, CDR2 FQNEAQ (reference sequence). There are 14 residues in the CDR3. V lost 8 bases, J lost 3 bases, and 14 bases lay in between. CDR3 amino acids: CASGLGQINQPQHF. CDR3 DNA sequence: TGTGCCAGCGGGCTGGGGCAAATCAATCAGCCCCAGCATTTT.

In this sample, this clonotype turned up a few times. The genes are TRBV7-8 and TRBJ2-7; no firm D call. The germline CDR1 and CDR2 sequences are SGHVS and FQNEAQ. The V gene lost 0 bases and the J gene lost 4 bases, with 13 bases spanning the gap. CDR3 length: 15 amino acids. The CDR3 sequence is CASSLAYEAGYEQYF. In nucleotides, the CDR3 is TGTGCCAGCAGCTTAGCGTATGAGGCAGGTTACGAGCAGTACTTC.

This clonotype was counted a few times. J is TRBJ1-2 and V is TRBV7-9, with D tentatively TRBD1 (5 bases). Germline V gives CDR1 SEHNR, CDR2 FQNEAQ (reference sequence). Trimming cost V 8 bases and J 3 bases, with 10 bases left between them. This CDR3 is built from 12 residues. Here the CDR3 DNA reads TGTGCCAGCGGATCCAGGGACTATGGCTACACCTTC. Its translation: CASGSRDYGYTF.

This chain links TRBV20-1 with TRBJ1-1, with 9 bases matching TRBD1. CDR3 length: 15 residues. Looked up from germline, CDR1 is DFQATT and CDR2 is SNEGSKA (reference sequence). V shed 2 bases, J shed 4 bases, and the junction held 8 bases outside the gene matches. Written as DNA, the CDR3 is TGCAGTGCTAGATTTTGGACAGGGGAAGGCACTGAAGCTTTCTTT. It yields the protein CSARFWTGEGTEAFF.

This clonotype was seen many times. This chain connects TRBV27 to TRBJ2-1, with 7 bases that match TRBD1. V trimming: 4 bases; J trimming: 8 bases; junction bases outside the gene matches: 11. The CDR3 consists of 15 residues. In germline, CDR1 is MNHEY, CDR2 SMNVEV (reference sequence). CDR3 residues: CASSSDRVRIDEQFF. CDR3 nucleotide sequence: TGTGCCAGCAGTTCTGACAGGGTTCGAATAGATGAGCAGTTCTTC.

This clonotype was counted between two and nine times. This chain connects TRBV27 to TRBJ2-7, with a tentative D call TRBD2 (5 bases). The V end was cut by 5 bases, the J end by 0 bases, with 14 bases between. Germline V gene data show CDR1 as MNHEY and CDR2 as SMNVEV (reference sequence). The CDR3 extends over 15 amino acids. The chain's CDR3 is CASSPFALDSYEQYF. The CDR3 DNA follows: TGTGCCAGCAGTCCCTTCGCACTAGACTCCTACGAGCAGTACTTC.

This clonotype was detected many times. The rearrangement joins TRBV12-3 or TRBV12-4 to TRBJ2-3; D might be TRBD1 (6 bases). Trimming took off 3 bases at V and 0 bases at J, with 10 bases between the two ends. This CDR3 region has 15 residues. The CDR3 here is CASSFLGASTDTQYF. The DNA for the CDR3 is TGTGCCAGCAGTTTTTTGGGGGCTAGCACAGATACGCAGTATTTT.

Here the CDR3 DNA reads TGTGCCAGCAGTTTATTTCGGGAGGGCCACAATGAGCAGTTCTTC. It specifies CASSLFREGHNEQFF. The rearrangement joins TRBV28 to TRBJ2-1; TRBD2 matches at 8 bases. This CDR3 region has 15 residues. Trimming took 1 base from V and 5 from J; bases not matched to a gene: 4. The germline gives CDR1 MDHEN, CDR2 SYDVKM.

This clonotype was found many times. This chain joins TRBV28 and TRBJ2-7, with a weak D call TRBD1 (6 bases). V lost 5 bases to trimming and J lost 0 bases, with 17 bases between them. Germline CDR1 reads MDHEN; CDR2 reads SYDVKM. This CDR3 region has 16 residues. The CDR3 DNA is TGTGCCAGCAGTCCGTACAGGGCCGGGTACTCCTACGAGCAGTACTTC. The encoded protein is CASSPYRAGYSYEQYF.

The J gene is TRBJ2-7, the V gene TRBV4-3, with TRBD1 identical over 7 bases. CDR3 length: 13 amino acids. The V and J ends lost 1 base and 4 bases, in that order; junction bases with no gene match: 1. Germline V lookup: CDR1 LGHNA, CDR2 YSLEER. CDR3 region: CASSQAQGYEQYF. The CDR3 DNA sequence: TGCGCCAGCAGCCAAGCACAGGGGTACGAGCAGTACTTC.

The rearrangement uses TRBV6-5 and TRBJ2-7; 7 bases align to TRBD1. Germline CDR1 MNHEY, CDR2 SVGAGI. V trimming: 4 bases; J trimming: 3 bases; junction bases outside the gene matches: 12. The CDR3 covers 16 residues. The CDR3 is CASSSGIVDRIYEQYF. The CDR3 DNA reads TGTGCCAGCAGTTCCGGAATCGTGGACAGGATCTACGAGCAGTACTTC.

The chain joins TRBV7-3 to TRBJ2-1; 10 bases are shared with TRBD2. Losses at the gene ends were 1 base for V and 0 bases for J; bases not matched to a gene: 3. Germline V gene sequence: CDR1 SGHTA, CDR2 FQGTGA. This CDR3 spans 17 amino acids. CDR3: CASSLNSGGSSYNEQFF. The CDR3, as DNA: TGTGCCAGCAGCTTAAATAGCGGGGGGAGCTCCTACAATGAGCAGTTCTTC.

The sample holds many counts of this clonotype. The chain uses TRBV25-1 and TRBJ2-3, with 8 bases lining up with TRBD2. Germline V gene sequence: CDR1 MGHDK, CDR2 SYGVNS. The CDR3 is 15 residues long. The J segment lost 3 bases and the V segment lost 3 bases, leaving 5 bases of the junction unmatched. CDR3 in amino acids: CASSDRGGRTDTQYF. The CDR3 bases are TGTGCCAGCAGTGATCGTGGCGGGAGGACAGATACGCAGTATTTT. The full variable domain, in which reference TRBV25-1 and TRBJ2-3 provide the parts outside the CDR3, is EADIYQTPRYLVIGTGKKITLECSQTMGHDKMYWYQQDPGMELHLIHYSYGVNSTEKGDLSSESTVSRIRTEHFPLTLESARPSHTSQYLCASSDRGGRTDTQYFGPGTRLTVL.

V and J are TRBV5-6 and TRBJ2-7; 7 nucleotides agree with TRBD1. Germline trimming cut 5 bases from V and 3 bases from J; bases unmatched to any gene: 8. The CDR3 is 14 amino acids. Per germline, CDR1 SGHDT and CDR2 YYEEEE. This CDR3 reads CASSTTGPLYEQYF. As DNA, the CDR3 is TGTGCCAGCAGTACGACAGGGCCGCTCTACGAGCAGTACTTC.

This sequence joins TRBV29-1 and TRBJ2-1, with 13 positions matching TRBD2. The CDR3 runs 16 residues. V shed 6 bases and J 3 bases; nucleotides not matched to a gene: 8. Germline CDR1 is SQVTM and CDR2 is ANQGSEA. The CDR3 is CSVPGTSGTIYNEQFF. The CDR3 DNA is TGCAGCGTGCCCGGGACTAGCGGGACGATCTACAATGAGCAGTTCTTC.

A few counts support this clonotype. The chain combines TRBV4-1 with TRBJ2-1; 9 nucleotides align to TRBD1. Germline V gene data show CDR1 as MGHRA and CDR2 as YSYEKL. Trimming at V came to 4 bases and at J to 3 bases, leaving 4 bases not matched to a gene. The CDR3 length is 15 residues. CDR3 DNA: TGCGCCAGCAGCCTACAGGGGGCAGGCTACAATGAGCAGTTCTTC. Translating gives CASSLQGAGYNEQFF.

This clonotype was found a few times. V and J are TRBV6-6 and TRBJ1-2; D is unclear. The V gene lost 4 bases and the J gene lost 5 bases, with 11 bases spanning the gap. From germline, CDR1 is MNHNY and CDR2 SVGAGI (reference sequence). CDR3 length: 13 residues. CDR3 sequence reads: CASSSSWVYGYTF. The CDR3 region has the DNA TGTGCCAGCAGTTCATCTTGGGTGTATGGCTACACCTTC.